This T cell receptor beta chain emerged from a study of shared clonotypes between healthy human individuals (dated by TCRdb to about 2020). About the full investigation: The cohort comprised a couple of women and a few men aged 18 to 49 years. Per donor, three plates each were used for CD4 naive and CD4 memory, two for CD8 naive, and one for CD8 memory. To estimate repertoire size and how much clonotypes are shared between individuals, the study performed deep sequencing of blood TCR repertoires from roughly five healthy adults. Libraries were prepared and TCR repertoires were sequenced by different laboratories using diverse techniques, in order to increase sequencing depth and limit assay-specific biases. Leukapheresis yielded between about 0.85 and 10 billion PBMCs per donor. Paper-wide results and their limitations: Because the study included a small number of donors, the genetic and exposure-history diversity represented was limited. Even with the large sequencing depth, rarefaction of the sorted-subset datasets indicated that sequencing was incomplete. Only blood was sampled, and tissue TCR repertoires likely differ from those in blood. Clonotypes shared by all four sorted-subset donors showed higher generation probabilities than non-shared clonotypes. Pairwise subsampling led to the expectation that sequencing depth would affect the degree of clonotype sharing among donors. Larger estimated clonotype richness was generally found for naive subsets than for memory subsets. Across a handful of donors, approximately 4.9% of naive CD4, roughly 3.3% of naive CD8, around 2.1% of memory CD4, and approximately 0.42% of memory CD8 clonotypes were shared.

As for this clone: No antigen is known for it. The input lacks base qualities; no much larger clone sits a single base away.

The donors were healthy, HIV-negative adults with no recently reported acute infections or vaccinations. Only Caucasian adults living in Nashville, Tennessee, USA were represented among the donors. CD4+ T cells were enriched by magnetic negative selection; naive cells were then positively selected on CD45RA, and the negative fraction formed the memory subset. Blood was collected by leukapheresis, and PBMCs were isolated by Ficoll-Histopaque density gradient centrifugation and then cryopreserved in liquid nitrogen vapor phase. Purity and quantity of every magnetically sorted T cell population were checked by analytical flow cytometry. From each sorted fraction, genomic DNA was isolated and quantified by UV absorbance on a Nanodrop 2000c. Using the deep immunoSEQ assay, TCR CDR3 regions were amplified from genomic DNA by multiplex PCR. Extracted genomic DNA from each cell subset was spread evenly across all wells of several immunoSEQ 96-well plates, with each plate serving as a replicate. For sorted subsets, 150 to 250 ng of genomic DNA, equivalent to about 30,000 T cell genomes, went into each replicate PCR. Purified libraries were quantified with a Qubit 3.0 fluorometer, sized on a Bioanalyzer 2100, and re-quantified with the KAPA Library Quantification kit. Each immunoSEQ 96-well plate was sequenced on its own single-read 150-cycle Illumina NextSeq 550 flow cell. The source study handled its data this way. Because the immunoSEQ output included only junctional sequences and no quality scores, the filtering could not be the same as the filtering used for full-length reads. Sequences were annotated with PyIR, a Python wrapper for IgBLAST v1.9, and V/J genes and CDR3 were assigned using IMGT germline references. Reads with weak V/J assignments (E-value above 1e-6), missing CDR3, stop codons, out-of-frame junctions, or ambiguous translated residues were removed. V3J clonotypes were defined as sequences sharing an identical inferred V gene, J gene, and CDR3 amino acid sequence. The percentage overlap between two repertoires was calculated by dividing the number of shared unique clonotypes by the size of the smaller repertoire. Three approaches were used to assess repertoire richness: RTK rarefaction, the Chao1 estimator, and Recon v2.1 estimates of unobserved clonotypes. For all TCRbeta clonotypes obtained by the gDNA method from a few donors, generation probabilities were computed with OLGA. TCRdb limited this immuneACCESS table to in-frame rearrangements with V and J called. A share of clones is missing; checked studies link under half to unresolved V genes, and the rest is unexplained. D and trimming come from the DNA, and the V and J calls and clone size come from that table. The sample table records roughly 2,500,000 clones; 80% to 95% of these occur just once. The ten top clones hold 0.36% of the sample.

The germline V gene encodes CDR1 MNHNS and CDR2 SASEGT. From its cysteine to its phenylalanine, the CDR3 spans 12 amino acids. Here the CDR3 DNA is all that survives: 36 bases in frame from base 1. V was cut back by 5 bases and J by 7 bases, leaving a gap of 11 bases between them. Sequenced input: naive CD4+ T cells from PBMCs. The cell subset or site label corresponds to: CD45RA+ positively selected. This TCR derives from a man younger than 35 in good health. Some clones in this sample may be carry-over from other donors' samples. Recombination linked TRBV6-1 to TRBJ1-2, with the D gene not clear enough to name. Read as DNA, the sequence is TGTGCCAGCAGTCGTGTCCCTAGTGGCTACACCTTC. This codes for CASSRVPSGYTF.